The clone carrying this TCR beta chain was picked up one time. These data are taken from a study of blood T cell repertoires in COVID-19. Original processing methods: Using reference gene primer amplification, nucleated cell counts were estimated. Assay used: immunoSEQ multiplex PCR; TCRdb lists only in-frame clones, some missing. V and J calls and clone size are given by that table; D and trimming were obtained from the DNA. This table has about 40,000 clones, around nine tenths appearing once. The specimen was peripheral blood. This TCR derives from a middle-aged man with active COVID-19.

CDR3 loop: CASSLTASGRGHDTQYF. CDR3 DNA sequence: TGTGCCAGCAGCTTAACGGCTAGCGGGAGGGGTCACGATACGCAGTATTTT. The J gene is TRBJ2-3, the V gene TRBV7-3; 12 positions agree with TRBD2. Germline loops: CDR1 SGHTA, CDR2 FQGTGA. The V and J ends lost 0 bases and 6 bases, in that order; junction bases with no gene match: 7. The CDR3 has 17 amino acids. Full variable domain (outside the CDR3, taken from reference TRBV7-3 and TRBJ2-3): GAGVSQTPSNKVTEKGKYVELRCDPISGHTALYWYRQSLGQGPEFLIYFQGTGAADDSGLPNDRFFAVRPEGSVSTLKIQRTERGDSAVYLCASSLTASGRGHDTQYFGPGTRLTVL.